This record looks at one TCR beta chain sequence and its context. Clones were read by immunoSEQ multiplex PCR, and TCRdb kept only the in-frame ones, dropping some. In the table there are roughly 640,000 clones, 74% of which are singletons. Germline V gene sequence: CDR1 MDHEN, CDR2 SYDVKM. Trimming took off 6 bases at V and 5 bases at J, with 11 bases between the two ends. There are 13 residues in the CDR3. The sample comes from a study of shared clonotypes between healthy human individuals. The material sequenced was memory CD4+ T cells sorted from blood. Subset here: CD45RA-negative fraction. The chain combines TRBV28 with TRBJ2-1, with D uncertain. The receptor was isolated from a woman between 25 and 40 years old in good health. DNA of the CDR3: TGTGCCAGCAGAGGGTACGGAGACAATGAGCAGTTCTTC. Amino acids: CASRGYGDNEQFF.